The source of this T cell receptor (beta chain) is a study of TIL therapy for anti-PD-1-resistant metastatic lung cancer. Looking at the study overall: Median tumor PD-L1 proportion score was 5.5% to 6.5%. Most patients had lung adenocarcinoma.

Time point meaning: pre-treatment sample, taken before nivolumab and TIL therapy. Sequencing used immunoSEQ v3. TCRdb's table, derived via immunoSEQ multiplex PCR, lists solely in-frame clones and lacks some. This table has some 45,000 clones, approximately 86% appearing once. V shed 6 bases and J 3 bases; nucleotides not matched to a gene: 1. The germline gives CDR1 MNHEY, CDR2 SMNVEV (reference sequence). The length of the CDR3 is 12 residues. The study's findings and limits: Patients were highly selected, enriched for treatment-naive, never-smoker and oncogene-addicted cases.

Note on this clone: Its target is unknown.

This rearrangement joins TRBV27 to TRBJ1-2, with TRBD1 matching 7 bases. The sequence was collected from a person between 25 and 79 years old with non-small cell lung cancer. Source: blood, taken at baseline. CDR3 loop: CASRDRDYGYTF. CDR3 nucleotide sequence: TGTGCCAGCAGAGACAGGGACTATGGCTACACCTTC.